These 5 T cell receptor beta chains were all obtained from the same sample, sequenced in a study of blood T cell repertoires in COVID-19. Sequencing was performed with immunoSEQ multiplex PCR; in TCRdb, only in-frame clones are kept and a portion is missing. The table has 150,000 to 200,000 clones, about 88% seen once. The sample comprised peripheral blood. These TCRs come from a man aged 55 to 69 with active or convalescent COVID-19.

The chain carries TRBV6-5 and TRBJ2-7, with 7 bases matching TRBD2. The ends lost 2 bases at V and 2 bases at J; junction bases unmatched: 3. Germline CDR1 and CDR2: MNHEY and SVGAGI. The CDR3 consists of 14 residues. The CDR3 loop reads CASSYEGGPYEQYF. The CDR3, as DNA: TGTGCCAGCAGTTACGAGGGAGGGCCCTACGAGCAGTACTTC.

This clone was seen a few times. The chain links TRBV6-5 to TRBJ2-7, with 11 bases that match TRBD2. The V segment lost 5 bases and the J segment 1 base; nucleotides outside the gene matches: 4. CDR3 length: 15 amino acids. Per the germline V gene, CDR1 is MNHEY and CDR2 is SVGAGI. Here the CDR3 DNA reads TGTGCCAGCAGTCCGACTAGCGGGACGTCCTACGAGCAGTACTTC. Its protein product is CASSPTSGTSYEQYF.

The V and J genes are TRBV5-1 and TRBJ2-5, with 11 bases matching TRBD2. CDR1 is SGHRS and CDR2 is YFSETQ in the germline V gene. Trimming removed 4 bases from V and 1 base from J; junction bases left unmatched: 6. This CDR3 is built from 16 residues. CDR3 nucleotides: TGCGCCAGCAGCCTTGGGACTAGCGGACTCCAAGAGACCCAGTACTTC. It translates to CASSLGTSGLQETQYF.

Concerning this clone: One junction end disagrees with the germline gene, perhaps due to a read error. The chain couples TRBV5-1 to TRBJ1-4, with D perhaps TRBD1 (5 bases). Germline CDR1 and CDR2: SGHRS and YFSETQ. There are 14 residues in the CDR3. The CDR3 sequence is CASTTDSTNEKLFF. DNA of the CDR3: TGCGCCAGCACCACCGACAGCACCAATGAGAAACTGTTTTTT.

The J gene is TRBJ1-2, the V gene TRBV7-2; 7 nucleotides align to TRBD1. The CDR3 sequence is 16 residues long. Germline CDR1 and CDR2: SGHTA and FQGNSA. Trimming cost V 3 bases and J 8 bases; bases outside gene matches: 15. Here the CDR3 reads CASSFRDRVYFGGYTF. In DNA form, the CDR3 reads TGTGCCAGCAGCTTTCGCGACAGGGTTTATTTTGGAGGCTACACCTTC.